Shown below are 25 T cell receptor beta chains from a single sample sequenced in a study of T cells in Graves' hyperthyroidism and ophthalmopathy. There were TCR beta CDR3 regions amplified from RNA transcripts. The study used the HTBI primer set for a first-round RT-PCR of the TCR CDR3. TCRdb independently ran MiXCR on the multiplex PCR reads; one entry per CDR3 protein. The table records approximately 640,000 distinct CDR3 sequences, around 15% of them present only once. Specimen: blood. The receptors here all came from a woman under 40 with Graves' hyperthyroidism.

This clonotype was found a few times. V gene TRBV5-1 combines with J gene TRBJ2-3; 9 bases align to TRBD2. Losses at the gene ends were 4 bases for V and 2 bases for J; bases not matched to a gene: 8. From germline, CDR1 is SGHRS and CDR2 YFSETQ. This CDR3 region has 16 residues. CDR3 nucleotide sequence: TGCGCCAGCAGCCCGAGCGGGAGGCCGTTCACAGATACGCAGTATTTT. Its protein product is CASSPSGRPFTDTQYF.

This clonotype came up many times. The chain recombines TRBV7-2 with TRBJ2-7, with TRBD1 matching 7 bases. Per germline, CDR1 SGHTA and CDR2 FQGNSA. Trimming cost V 5 bases and J 2 bases; bases outside gene matches: 6. The CDR3 contains 14 residues. As DNA, the CDR3 is TGTGCCAGCAGCCCAAGACAGGGAACCTACGAGCAGTACTTC. Its protein is CASSPRQGTYEQYF.

The chain is built from TRBV6-4 and TRBJ1-2; D remains ambiguous. The CDR3 covers 14 residues. CDR1 is MRHNA, CDR2 SNTAGT, per germline. Between the trimmed V and J ends, which lost 7 bases and 2 bases, there was a span of 14 bases. For the CDR3, the DNA is TGTGCCAGCACCCTGGCGCCTACCAACTATGGCTACACCTTC. Its translation is CASTLAPTNYGYTF.

This sequence joins TRBV4-1 and TRBJ2-1; D is undetermined. V was shortened by 0 bases and J by 9 bases, with 12 bases between the two germline ends. The CDR3 has 14 amino acids. Germline V gene lookup returns CDR1 MGHRA and CDR2 YSYEKL. CDR3 sequence: CASSQDFRWVEQFF. The DNA of the CDR3 is TGCGCCAGCAGCCAAGATTTCCGGTGGGTTGAGCAGTTCTTC.

The table lists this clonotype with many counts. Written as DNA, the CDR3 is TGTGCCAGCAAACCTAGCGGGAGTCTCTCCTACGAGCAGTACTTC. Translating gives CASKPSGSLSYEQYF. This chain uses TRBV6-2 or TRBV6-3 with TRBJ2-7; TRBD2 matches at 10 bases. The CDR3 contains 15 residues. V gave up 7 bases and J gave up 0 bases; unmatched junction bases: 6. Germline V gives CDR1 MNHEY, CDR2 SVGEGT.

This clonotype was detected a few times. The gene calls are TRBV6-1 and TRBJ1-5; 7 bases align to TRBD1. CDR3 size: 15 residues. The germline V gene encodes CDR1 MNHNS and CDR2 SASEGT. The junction had 8 bases not matched to a gene; V was cut back by 6 bases and J by 3 bases. CDR3 amino acids: CASSPGQLLNQPQHF. The CDR3 DNA sequence: TGTGCCAGCAGCCCGGGACAGCTCCTCAATCAGCCCCAGCATTTT.

The chain has TRBV29-1 and TRBJ2-7; D uncertain. Trimming pared 7 bases from V and 5 bases from J, leaving 15 bases between. This CDR3 spans 12 amino acids. CDR1 SQVTM and CDR2 ANQGSEA come from the germline V gene. CDR3 region: CSGFNSLDEQYF. Here the CDR3 DNA reads TGCAGCGGATTCAACAGTCTCGACGAGCAGTACTTC.

In this sample, this clonotype turned up many times. V usage is TRBV10-3 and J usage is TRBJ2-7; D might be TRBD1 (6 bases). The germline CDR1 and CDR2 sequences are ENHRY and SYGVKD. CDR3 length: 17 residues. V was trimmed by 0 bases and J by 1 base, leaving 16 bases between them. The CDR3 loop is CAISESALPDSSYEQYF. CDR3 DNA sequence: TGTGCCATCAGTGAGTCTGCATTACCGGACAGTTCCTACGAGCAGTACTTC.

This clonotype came up many times. V gene TRBV4-1 combines with J gene TRBJ2-3, with a tentative D call TRBD2 (6 bases). Per the germline V gene, CDR1 is MGHRA and CDR2 is YSYEKL. The V end was cut by 1 base, the J end by 8 bases, with 16 bases between. The CDR3 runs 15 residues. The CDR3 loop is CASSQVRDQAGTQYF. CDR3 DNA: TGCGCCAGCAGCCAAGTCAGAGATCAAGCGGGTACGCAGTATTTT.

This clonotype was picked up many times. The chain is built from TRBV6-1 and TRBJ2-1; 9 positions agree with TRBD2. The V gene end was trimmed by 8 bases and the J gene end by 9 bases; junction bases not matched to a gene: 8. CDR1 is MNHNS and CDR2 is SASEGT in the germline V gene. This CDR3 is built from 13 residues. The CDR3 sequence is CASSGLASGEQFF. Written as DNA, the CDR3 is TGTGCCAGCTCGGGACTAGCTTCCGGTGAGCAGTTCTTC.

Only a few counts were recorded for this clonotype. The chain couples TRBV28 to TRBJ2-7; no definite D call. The germline V gene encodes CDR1 MDHEN and CDR2 SYDVKM. The CDR3 is 12 residues long. The V end was cut by 7 bases, the J end by 7 bases, with 14 bases between. The CDR3 bases are TGTGCCAGCAAAGAAAGCCTTAGGGAGCAGTACTTC. Protein sequence: CASKESLREQYF.

The chain employs TRBV19 and TRBJ1-2; D gene ambiguous. Trimming pared 8 bases from V and 3 bases from J, leaving 28 bases between. The length of the CDR3 is 18 residues. The germline V gene encodes CDR1 LNHDA and CDR2 SQIVND (reference sequence). The CDR3 bases are TGTGCCAGTTACGACGGGCGAAGCTCAAGTTACACGCACTATGGCTACACCTTC. Its translation is CASYDGRSSSYTHYGYTF.

There are many counts of this clonotype. V is TRBV9 and J is TRBJ2-5; D possibly corresponds to TRBD2 (5 bases). Germline CDR1 is SGDLS and CDR2 is YYNGEE. This CDR3 comprises 13 residues. Trimming took 0 bases from V and 4 from J, leaving 7 bases between them. CDR3 nucleotides: TGTGCCAGCAGCGTAGACGCGGGAGAGACCCAGTACTTC. Protein sequence: CASSVDAGETQYF.

This clonotype was picked up many times. The chain uses TRBV24-1 and TRBJ2-2, with 11 bases identical to TRBD2. The germline V gene has CDR1 KGHDR and CDR2 SFDVKD. This CDR3 has 17 residues. V dropped 3 bases and J dropped 4; count of bases not matched to a gene: 6. DNA for the CDR3: TGTGCCACCAGTGATCTGACTAGCGGGATCGGCACCGGGGAGCTGTTTTTT. Encoded protein: CATSDLTSGIGTGELFF.

The V call is TRBV20-1, the J call TRBJ2-2, with D perhaps TRBD2 (6 bases). CDR1 is DFQATT, CDR2 SNEGSKA, per germline (reference sequence). V dropped 5 bases and J dropped 5 bases, with 21 bases sitting between them. The CDR3 contains 16 residues. The CDR3 DNA follows: TGCAGTGCTGAAGCGGAGGGCCTGATAGGGACCGGGGAGCTGTTTTTT. It translates to CSAEAEGLIGTGELFF.

This clonotype was observed at least ten times. The chain couples TRBV30 to TRBJ1-1; D call uncertain. Germline loops: CDR1 GTSNPN, CDR2 SVGIG (reference sequence). The length of the CDR3 is 12 residues. The V end was cut by 2 bases, the J end by 5 bases, with 9 bases between. CDR3 residues: CAWSPMGTEAFF. In nucleotides, the CDR3 is TGTGCCTGGAGTCCCATGGGGACTGAAGCTTTCTTT.

The chain carries TRBV5-1 and TRBJ2-1; 9 bases agree with TRBD2. V lost 0 bases and J lost 8; bases outside the gene matches: 12. This CDR3 is built from 17 residues. Germline values: CDR1 SGHRS, CDR2 YFSETQ. The CDR3 reads CASSLAGLAGTGDEQFF. In DNA, the CDR3 is TGCGCCAGCAGCTTGGCCGGGCTAGCGGGAACCGGCGATGAGCAGTTCTTC.

This clonotype has a handful of counts. This chain uses TRBV14 with TRBJ2-7, with 9 bases aligning to TRBD1. The V gene's germline CDR1 is SGHDN and CDR2 FVKESK. The junction had 9 bases not matched to a gene; V was cut back by 1 base and J by 5 bases. This CDR3 is built from 16 residues. The CDR3 sequence is CASSQAPGTGLDEQYF. The CDR3 DNA reads TGTGCCAGCAGCCAAGCCCCCGGGACAGGGTTGGACGAGCAGTACTTC.

The chain joins TRBV7-2 to TRBJ1-6; no clear D. V lost 1 base, J lost 13 bases, and 5 bases lay in between. The germline V gene encodes CDR1 SGHTA and CDR2 FQGNSA. This CDR3 is 11 amino acids long. CDR3 sequence: CASSLVGPLHF. CDR3 coding DNA: TGTGCCAGCAGCTTAGTTGGGCCCCTCCACTTT.

This clonotype occurred many times. The chain joins TRBV7-8 to TRBJ2-7; 8 bases line up with TRBD2. Trimming at V came to 5 bases and at J to 1 base, leaving 13 bases not matched to a gene. The V gene's germline CDR1 is SGHVS and CDR2 FQNEAQ. The CDR3 sequence is 17 residues long. The chain's CDR3 is CASSAPRLALISYEQYF. The CDR3, as DNA: TGTGCCAGCAGCGCACCCCGACTAGCGCTGATTTCCTACGAGCAGTACTTC.

Many counts were recorded for this clonotype. The chain couples TRBV20-1 to TRBJ2-5; 8 bases align to TRBD2. The CDR3 consists of 15 residues. With V trimmed by 3 bases and J by 4 bases, 10 bases remained unmatched. Germline assignment: CDR1 DFQATT and CDR2 SNEGSKA (reference sequence). The CDR3 protein is CSASPTGGRLETQYF. In DNA, the CDR3 is TGCAGTGCTAGTCCTACGGGGGGGCGCTTAGAGACCCAGTACTTC.

This clonotype was recorded at least ten times. V is TRBV6-1 and J is TRBJ2-1, with unresolved D. In germline, CDR1 is MNHNS, CDR2 SASEGT. This CDR3 is built from 13 residues. Trimming removed 2 bases at V and 9 bases at J, with 11 bases between. CDR3 coding DNA: TGTGCCAGCAGTGAAAGGCTGAGGAGTGAGCAGTTCTTC. It specifies CASSERLRSEQFF.

This clonotype was counted at least ten times. This chain connects TRBV3-1 to TRBJ2-7; maybe TRBD1 (6 bases). CDR3 size: 13 residues. Deletions cut 1 base from V and 5 bases from J, with 9 bases between. Germline V gene sequence: CDR1 LGHDT, CDR2 YNNKEL (reference sequence). CDR3: CASSQGPGDEQYF. The CDR3 bases are TGTGCCAGCAGCCAAGGACCAGGGGACGAGCAGTACTTC.

This clonotype was picked up a small number of times. The chain couples TRBV20-1 to TRBJ2-3, with D uncertain. CDR3 size: 15 residues. Germline V gives CDR1 DFQATT, CDR2 SNEGSKA (reference sequence). V gave up 7 bases and J gave up 3 bases, with 20 bases separating them. The CDR3 coding sequence is TGCAGTGGGGTGGACCCTCGTAATGCGACAGATACGCAGTATTTT. Protein: CSGVDPRNATDTQYF.

This clonotype was found a few times. The chain recombines TRBV6-1 with TRBJ2-7; the D call may be TRBD1 or TRBD2 (5 bases each). Germline CDR1 MNHNS, CDR2 SASEGT. The V gene lost 6 bases and the J gene lost 5 bases, with 17 bases spanning the gap. This CDR3 spans 14 amino acids. CDR3 DNA sequence: TGTGCCAGCAGACCTGATGGGGGTAGCCACGAGCAGTACTTC. Translation gives CASRPDGGSHEQYF.